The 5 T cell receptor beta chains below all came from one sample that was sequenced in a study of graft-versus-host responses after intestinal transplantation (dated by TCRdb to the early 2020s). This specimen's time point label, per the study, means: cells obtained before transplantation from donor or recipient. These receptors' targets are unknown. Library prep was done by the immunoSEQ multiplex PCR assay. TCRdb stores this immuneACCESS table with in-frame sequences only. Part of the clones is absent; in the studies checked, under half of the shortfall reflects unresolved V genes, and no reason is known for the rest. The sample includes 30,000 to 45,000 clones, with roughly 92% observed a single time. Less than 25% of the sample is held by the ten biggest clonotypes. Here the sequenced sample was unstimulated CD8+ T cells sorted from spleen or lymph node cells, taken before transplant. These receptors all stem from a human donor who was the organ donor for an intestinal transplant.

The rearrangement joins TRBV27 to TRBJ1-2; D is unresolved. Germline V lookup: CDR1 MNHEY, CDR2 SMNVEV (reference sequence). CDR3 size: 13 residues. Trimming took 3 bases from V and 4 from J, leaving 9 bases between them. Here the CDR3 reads CASSFGRSYGYTF. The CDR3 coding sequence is TGTGCCAGCAGTTTCGGACGGAGCTATGGCTACACCTTC.

CDR3 in DNA: TGCGCCAGCAGCCAAGAGGGTCTAGCGGGAGTCAATGAGCAGTTCTTC. Encoded protein: CASSQEGLAGVNEQFF. The chain joins TRBV4-1 to TRBJ2-1, with 10 bases fitting TRBD2. With 0 bases clipped from V and 6 bases from J, the junction kept 5 bases outside the gene matches. The CDR3 is 16 amino acids. Per the germline V gene, CDR1 is MGHRA and CDR2 is YSYEKL.

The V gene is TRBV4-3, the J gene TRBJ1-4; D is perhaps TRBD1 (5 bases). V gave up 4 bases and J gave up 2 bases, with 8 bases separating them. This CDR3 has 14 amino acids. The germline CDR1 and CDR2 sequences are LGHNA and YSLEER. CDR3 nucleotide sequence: TGCGCCAGCAGCCCGGAGGGGACTAATGAAAAACTGTTTTTT. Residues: CASSPEGTNEKLFF.

The CDR3 loop is CASSLRTRSDTQYF. DNA of the CDR3: TGTGCCAGCAGTTTACGGACCAGATCTGATACGCAGTATTTT. The chain recombines TRBV28 with TRBJ2-3; D gene unclear. Germline V CDR1 and CDR2: MDHEN, SYDVKM. Trimming removed 2 bases at V and 6 bases at J, with 12 bases between. This CDR3 is 14 amino acids long.

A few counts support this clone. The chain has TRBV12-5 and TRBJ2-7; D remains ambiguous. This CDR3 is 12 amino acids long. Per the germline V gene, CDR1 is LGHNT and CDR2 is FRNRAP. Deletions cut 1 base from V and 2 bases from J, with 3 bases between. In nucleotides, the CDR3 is TGTGCTAGTGGTTTGGACACCTACGAGCAGTACTTC. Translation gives CASGLDTYEQYF.